The rows below give T cell receptor beta chains drawn from one sample of a study of cytomegalovirus exposure and HLA in healthy donors. Repertoires were generated with immunoSEQ multiplex PCR, while TCRdb's copy carries only in-frame clones and drops some. The sample has 150,000 to 200,000 clones; around 78% are singletons. What was sequenced was PBMCs. These receptors all stem from a woman aged 40 to 55 in good health and CMV-seronegative. Each CDR3 is given with its conserved first and last residue. Each record gives: J gene, D gene, V gene, clone size, CDR3 DNA, CDR3 protein. The D gene is left open where the match is weak. Rows may omit the clone size; those that give it use once, few, many or a size class.

>TRBJ1-2|TRBD1|TRBV7-3|-
TGTGCCAGCGGCGGACAGGGGTCCGGCTACACCTTC
CASGGQGSGYTF
>TRBJ2-6|-|TRBV7-9|few
TGTGCCAGCAGCCCCCATATCACAGCCGGGGCCAACGTCCTGACTTTC
CASSPHITAGANVLTF
>TRBJ2-5|TRBD1|TRBV7-6|few
TGTGCCAGCAGCTTAGGTGGCAGGGGGAGCCAAGAGACCCAGTACTTC
CASSLGGRGSQETQYF
>TRBJ2-1|TRBD2|TRBV6-1|-
TGTGCCAGCAGTGAATATTTTGCGGGAGGCGACTACAATGAGCAGTTCTTC
CASSEYFAGGDYNEQFF
>TRBJ2-7|TRBD1|TRBV5-6|-
TGTGCCAGCAGTTGGACAGGGGGCCTCTCCTACGAGCAGTACTTC
CASSWTGGLSYEQYF
>TRBJ2-1|-|TRBV27|-
TGTGCCAGCAGTTCATTGTCGGGGATCCCCTTGGGGAATGAGCAGTTCTTC
CASSSLSGIPLGNEQFF
>TRBJ2-6|-|TRBV7-3|-
TGTGCCAGCAGCTTGAGGACAGCCTCTGGGGCCAACGTCCTGACTTTC
CASSLRTASGANVLTF
>TRBJ1-2|-|TRBV15|-
TGTGCCACCAGCAGAGGGGCGAATACAGCTAACTATGGCTACACCTTC
CATSRGANTANYGYTF
>TRBJ2-7|TRBD1|TRBV7-9|-
TGTGCCAGCAGTCCCGGGACAGGGGGCTACGAGCAGTACTTC
CASSPGTGGYEQYF
>TRBJ2-3|TRBD2|TRBV2|-
TGTGCCAGCAGTGGACTAGCGGGAGGATCAGATACGCAGTATTTT
CASSGLAGGSDTQYF
>TRBJ1-1|TRBD1|TRBV5-8|few
TGTGCCAGCAGTTCAAGGTGGGACAGGGGGGGCACTGAAGCTTTCTTT
CASSSRWDRGGTEAFF
>TRBJ2-3|-|TRBV7-8|-
TGTGCCAGCAGCGAGGGATTCGGGAAGGTTGAGGGCACAGATACGCAGTATTTT
CASSEGFGKVEGTDTQYF
>TRBJ1-4|-|TRBV6-1|-
TGTGCCAGCAGCGCCGGGACAAAGGAAAATGAAAAACTGTTTTTT
CASSAGTKENEKLFF
>TRBJ2-7|-|TRBV30|-
TGTGCCTGGAAGAAGGCAGGTATCGTCCACGAGCAGTACTTC
CAWKKAGIVHEQYF
>TRBJ2-5|TRBD2|TRBV28|few
TGTGCCAGCAGTTTAATGAGCGGGGGCAAAGAGACCCAGTACTTC
CASSLMSGGKETQYF
>TRBJ1-1|TRBD1|TRBV7-9|-
TGTGCCAGCAGCCTTGGACAGGTTGGTTCTGAAGCTTTCTTT
CASSLGQVGSEAFF
>TRBJ1-2|-|TRBV4-2|-
TGTGCCAGCAGCCAAGATCTATTTGTAGGGGACAATGGCTACACCTTC
CASSQDLFVGDNGYTF
>TRBJ1-1|TRBD1|TRBV30|few
TGTGCCTGGTCGCGGCTAACAGGGGGCGACGAAGCTTTCTTT
CAWSRLTGGDEAFF
>TRBJ2-7|-|TRBV28|once
TGTGCCAGCAGCCATGGACAGTATGAGGGCTACGAGCAGTACTTC
CASSHGQYEGYEQYF
>TRBJ1-4|-|TRBV10-3|-
TGTGCCATCAGCGCTGACGGGGGGTCCTCCGGGAAACTGTTTTTT
CAISADGGSSGKLFF
>TRBJ2-1|TRBD2|TRBV27|-
TGTGCCAGCATATCAGCGGGAGGGCCATTCAATGAGCAGTTCTTC
CASISAGGPFNEQFF
>TRBJ1-1|-|TRBV29-1|few
TGCAGCGTTGAAAGCGTCACTGAAGCTTTCTTT
CSVESVTEAFF
>TRBJ2-3|-|TRBV29-1|-
TGCAGCGTGCCAGGGGCCCATACGCAGTATTTT
CSVPGAHTQYF
>TRBJ2-2|TRBD1|TRBV29-1|few
TGCAGCGTTGGGGACAGGGCGAACACCGGGGAGCTGTTTTTT
CSVGDRANTGELFF
>TRBJ2-7|TRBD1|TRBV7-9|-
TGTGCCAGCAGCTTAACAGGGGGCAGCGAGCAGTACTTC
CASSLTGGSEQYF
>TRBJ2-7|-|TRBV2|-
TGTGCCAGCAGTGAAGCCCAGGGAACCGAGCAGTACTTC
CASSEAQGTEQYF
>TRBJ1-1|-|TRBV9|-
TGTGCCAGCAGCCCAGGTCCGGCCACTGAAGCTTTCTTT
CASSPGPATEAFF
>TRBJ1-1|-|TRBV29-1|-
TGCAGCGTTGGTAGGGCCCTCGGGGACACTGAAGCTTTCTTT
CSVGRALGDTEAFF
>TRBJ2-7|TRBD2|TRBV15|-
TGTGCCACCAGCAGTACAGTAGCGGGGTACTACGAGCAGTACTTC
CATSSTVAGYYEQYF